This TCR beta chain was identified during a study of post-analysis software for immune sequencing data. This clonotype has a count of ten or more. Its antigen is not identified. The CDR3 has 15 amino acids. The ends were cut back, 4 bases at V and 0 bases at J, with 12 bases in the middle. Germline CDR1 reads SGHDT; CDR2 reads YYEEEE. Overall study results and limits: Strong co-clustering by F measure was evident for samples that had been prepared in the same batch. In multiple sclerosis, normalized Chao1 diversity was significantly below that of controls. Patients used several TRBV segments, including TRBV5-6, TRBV5-1 and TRBV20-1, more often than controls.

The TCR beta cDNA libraries contained unique molecular identifiers. cDNA molecules numbering 400,000 to 550,000 came from approximately 1 to 10 million T cells. One entry per CDR3 protein, called by TCRdb with MiXCR from the PCR reads. The data show 150,000 to 200,000 distinct CDR3 sequences, approximately 28% seen once. The receptor was derived from a girl between 5 and 17 years old with multiple sclerosis. Sequencing was carried out using blood. The gene calls are TRBV5-6 and TRBJ2-3; possibly TRBD1 for D (8 bases). The CDR3 coding sequence is TGTGCCAGCAGCCCACAGGGGGGGAGCACAGATACGCAGTATTTT. Its protein product is CASSPQGGSTDTQYF.